This T cell receptor beta chain is drawn from a study of T cell repertoires in cytomegalovirus infection (dated by TCRdb to between 2018 and 2020). In terms of the full investigation: The peptide stimulations were aimed at well-studied HLA-B-restricted epitopes as well as recently identified HLA-C-restricted CMV epitopes, whose presentation resists viral immunomodulation. Because public TCR beta signatures pointed to carriage of CMV infection together with the matching HLA type, the HLA type of each donor mattered for the analysis. General conclusions and limits of the study: The ex vivo response was dominated by HLA-C-restricted CMV-specific TCR beta clonotypes, which also provided the single most frequent clonotype in two of eight donors. Cumulative frequency of public TCR beta family members discriminated carriers of CMV infection plus the relevant HLA type in this cohort and an independent roughly 330-donor cohort.

Sample treatment or condition, as interpreted from the label and publication: in vitro stimulation with specific CMV peptide epitopes to enrich CMV-specific T cells. This clonotype was detected a few times. Its antigen has not been determined. No much larger clone is present one base from it, and per-base qualities are unavailable. Sequencing was carried out with an Illumina HiSeq 1500. The raw public data were reprocessed by TCRdb itself: fastp quality trimming at Q25, MiXCR clonotype calling, in-frame beta chains only. Duplicate CDR3 protein sequences are folded into a single record with the most common DNA and genes. The sample data list roughly 78,000 distinct CDR3 sequences, and roughly 40% of these were observed just once. The biggest ten clones account for over 90% of the sample. Sequenced here: CD8+ T cells from cultured PBMCs, sampled from culture after CMV antigen stimulation. The receptor comes from a human donor in good health (CMV status not recorded). Some clones in this sample may be carry-over from other donors' samples.

The sequence in DNA is TGTGCCAGCAGCCCGACCGGGACAGGGGAAAACACTGAAGCTTTCTTT. Translation gives CASSPTGTGENTEAFF. The chain was built from TRBV12-3 or TRBV12-4 and TRBJ1-1; 10 nucleotides in the junction match TRBD1. The CDR3 holds 16 amino acids from the cysteine to the phenylalanine. Kept here is only the CDR3 DNA, which spans 48 bases and is read in frame from base 1. V loses 6 bases at its end and J loses 2 bases; junction bases beyond the gene matches: 9.